These 6 T cell receptor beta chains were all obtained from the same sample, sequenced in a study of post-analysis software for immune sequencing data. Study-level findings and limits: TRBV5-6, TRBV5-1 and TRBV20-1 were among roughly five TRBV segments more frequent in patients than controls.

These receptors are not linked to any known antigen. Researchers reported that TCR beta cDNA libraries carried unique molecular identifiers. A single record per CDR3 protein comes from TCRdb applying MiXCR to the PCR reads. Among hundreds of thousands of distinct CDR3 sequences, over 30% were seen once, and the ten largest hold 6% to 9%. The sequencing sample was made of blood. The receptors were sampled from a girl aged 2 to 9 with multiple sclerosis.

Only a few counts were recorded for this clonotype. The gene calls are TRBV5-1 and TRBJ2-3, with D possibly TRBD1 on 6 matching bases. The CDR3 has 15 amino acids. Germline lookup yields CDR1 SGHRS and CDR2 YFSETQ. The germline V and J ends were trimmed by 3 bases and 6 bases, with 17 bases remaining between them. The CDR3 loop reads CASSSTGTPRDTQYF. The CDR3, as DNA: TGCGCCAGCAGCTCCACAGGGACCCCCCGGGATACGCAGTATTTT.

This sequence joins TRBV12-3 or TRBV12-4 and TRBJ1-1; TRBD1 agrees at 7 bases. The CDR3 loop spans 14 amino acids. The V and J ends lost 8 bases and 0 bases, in that order; junction bases with no gene match: 6. CDR3 residues: CASRTGLMNTEAFF. The CDR3 region has the DNA TGTGCCAGCCGGACAGGACTTATGAACACTGAAGCTTTCTTT.

The chain employs TRBV3-1 and TRBJ2-7; possible D gene TRBD2, 6 bases. V was cut by 3 bases and J by 6 bases, with 12 bases left in between. Germline V gives CDR1 LGHDT, CDR2 YNNKEL (reference sequence). This CDR3 comprises 13 residues. CDR3 sequence: CASSQNGTPEQYF. The CDR3 DNA is TGTGCCAGCAGCCAGAACGGGACTCCCGAGCAGTACTTC.

V gene TRBV4-1 combines with J gene TRBJ2-7; no definite D call. Germline CDR1 reads MGHRA; CDR2 reads YSYEKL. The CDR3 loop spans 15 amino acids. The V and J ends lost 0 bases and 2 bases respectively, with 11 bases between them. This CDR3 is CASSQEETGPYEQYF. In DNA form, the CDR3 reads TGCGCCAGCAGCCAAGAAGAGACGGGTCCCTACGAGCAGTACTTC.

The chain uses TRBV11-2 and TRBJ2-7; D is unclear. The CDR3 runs to 15 residues. Germline assignment: CDR1 SGHAT and CDR2 FQNNGV. V was shortened by 2 bases and J by 2 bases, with 13 bases between the two germline ends. CDR3 sequence: CASSLSYRTTYEQYF. The CDR3 region has the DNA TGTGCCAGCAGCTTAAGTTACAGAACAACCTACGAGCAGTACTTC.

The CDR3: CASAHGRGAGTDTQYF. The CDR3 nucleotides are TGTGCCAGCGCCCATGGGCGGGGGGCCGGCACAGATACGCAGTATTTT. The rearrangement links TRBV27 to TRBJ2-3; 8 nucleotides align to TRBD2. CDR3 length: 16 amino acids. Germline V CDR1 and CDR2: MNHEY, SMNVEV (reference sequence). Trimming removed 8 bases from V and 1 base from J; junction bases left unmatched: 11.